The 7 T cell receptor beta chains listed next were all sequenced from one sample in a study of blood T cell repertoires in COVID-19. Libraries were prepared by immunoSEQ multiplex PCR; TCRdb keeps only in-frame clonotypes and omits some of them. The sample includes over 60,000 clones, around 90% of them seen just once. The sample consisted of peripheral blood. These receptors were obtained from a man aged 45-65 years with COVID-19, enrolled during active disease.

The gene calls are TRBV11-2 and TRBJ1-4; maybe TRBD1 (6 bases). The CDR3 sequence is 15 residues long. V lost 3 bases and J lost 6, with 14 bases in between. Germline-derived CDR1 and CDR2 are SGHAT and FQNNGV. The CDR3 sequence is CASSFGTGIDEKLFF. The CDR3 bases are TGTGCCAGCAGCTTCGGTACAGGGATTGATGAAAAACTGTTTTTT. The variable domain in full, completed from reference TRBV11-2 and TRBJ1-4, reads EAGVAQSPRYKIIEKRQSVAFWCNPISGHATLYWYQQILGQGPKLLIQFQNNGVVDDSQLPKDRFSAERLKGVDSTLKIQPAKLEDSAVYLCASSFGTGIDEKLFFGSGTQLSVL.

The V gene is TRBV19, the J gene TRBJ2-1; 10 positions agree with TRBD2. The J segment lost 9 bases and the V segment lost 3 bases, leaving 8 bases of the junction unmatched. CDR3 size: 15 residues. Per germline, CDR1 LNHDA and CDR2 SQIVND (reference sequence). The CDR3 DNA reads TGTGCCAGTAGTATGAAAGCGGGAGGGCCGGTTGAGCAGTTCTTC. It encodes CASSMKAGGPVEQFF. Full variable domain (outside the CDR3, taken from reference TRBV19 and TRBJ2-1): DGGITQSPKYLFRKEGQNVTLSCEQNLNHDAMYWYRQDPGQGLRLIYYSQIVNDFQKGDIAEGYSVSREKKESFPLTVTSAQKNPTAFYLCASSMKAGGPVEQFFGPGTRLTVL.

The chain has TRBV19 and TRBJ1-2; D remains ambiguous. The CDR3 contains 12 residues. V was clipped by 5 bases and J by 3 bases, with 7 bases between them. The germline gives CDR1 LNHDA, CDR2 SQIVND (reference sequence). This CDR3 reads CASSLADYGYTF. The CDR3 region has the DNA TGTGCCAGTAGTTTGGCAGACTATGGCTACACCTTC.

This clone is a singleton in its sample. In nucleotides, the CDR3 is TGTGCCAGCAGCTCCGAAAGACTAGGCAATGAGCAGTTCTTC. Protein product: CASSSERLGNEQFF. The V gene is TRBV7-3, the J gene TRBJ2-1; tentatively, D is TRBD2 (6 bases). Germline CDR1 is SGHTA and CDR2 is FQGTGA. Trimming removed 4 bases from V and 6 bases from J, with 13 bases in between. CDR3 length: 14 residues.

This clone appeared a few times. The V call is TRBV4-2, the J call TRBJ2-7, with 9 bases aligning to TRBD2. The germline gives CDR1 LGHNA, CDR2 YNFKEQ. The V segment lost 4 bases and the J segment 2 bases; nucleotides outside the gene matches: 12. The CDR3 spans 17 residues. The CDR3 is CASSPTTGTSYTYEQYF. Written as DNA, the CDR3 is TGTGCCAGCAGCCCAACCACCGGGACTAGCTATACCTACGAGCAGTACTTC.

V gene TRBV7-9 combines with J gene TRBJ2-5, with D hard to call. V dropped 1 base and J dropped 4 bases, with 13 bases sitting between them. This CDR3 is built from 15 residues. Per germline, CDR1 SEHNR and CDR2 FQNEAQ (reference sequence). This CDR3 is CASSLGARVGETQYF. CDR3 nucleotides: TGTGCCAGCAGCTTAGGGGCGCGCGTGGGAGAGACCCAGTACTTC.

The CDR3 loop is CASSLEAGLAGETDTQYF. The DNA of the CDR3 is TGTGCCAGCAGCTTAGAGGCCGGACTAGCGGGAGAGACCGATACGCAGTATTTT. The chain uses TRBV7-3 and TRBJ2-3, with TRBD2 identical over 13 bases. Trimming removed 2 bases from V and 6 bases from J; junction bases left unmatched: 11. The CDR3 length is 18 residues. In germline, CDR1 is SGHTA, CDR2 FQGTGA.